These 25 T cell receptor beta chains were sequenced from one sample in a study of beta chain features in type 1 diabetes. No antigen has been identified for these receptors. General observations from the study: People with Type 1 diabetes carried modestly yet significantly shorter TCRB CDR3s in all four CD4+ subsets.

Reverse transcribing all isolated RNA meant expressed TCRB transcripts were sequenced. Assay used: immunoSEQ multiplex PCR; TCRdb lists only in-frame clones, some missing. Of a few hundred thousand clones detected, approximately 15% appear once; the ten largest clones hold roughly 0.015%. Sample: naive CD4+ T cells from blood. Receptors originate from a young woman with type 1 diabetes.

The chain links TRBV5-1 to TRBJ2-2; D unresolved. V lost 4 bases and J lost 0, with 16 bases in between. The CDR3 is 17 residues long. CDR1 SGHRS and CDR2 YFSETQ come from the germline V gene. CDR3 loop: CASSPPGAFANTGELFF. For the CDR3, the DNA is TGCGCCAGCAGCCCGCCAGGTGCCTTCGCGAACACCGGGGAGCTGTTTTTT. Full variable domain (rest looked up from reference TRBV5-1 and TRBJ2-2): KAGVTQTPRYLIKTRGQQVTLSCSPISGHRSVSWYQQTPGQGLQFLFEYFSETQRNKGNFPGRFSGRQFSNSRSEMNVSTLELGDSALYLCASSPPGAFANTGELFFGEGSRLTVL.

The chain is built from TRBV9 and TRBJ2-1; D might be TRBD2 (5 bases). CDR1 SGDLS and CDR2 YYNGEE come from the germline V gene. CDR3 length equals 14 residues. The ends were cut back, 0 bases at V and 11 bases at J, with 15 bases in the middle. The CDR3 DNA is TGTGCCAGCAGCGTAGGGCTAGCAGAGGCGAAGCAGTTCTTC. This translates into CASSVGLAEAKQFF.

This clone was detected only a few times. At the DNA level, this CDR3 is encoded by other sequences in the same sample as well. This chain links TRBV5-1 with TRBJ2-1; D not certain. Looked up from germline, CDR1 is SGHRS and CDR2 is YFSETQ. V dropped 0 bases and J dropped 1 base, with 5 bases sitting between them. This CDR3 has 14 amino acids. The CDR3 coding sequence is TGCGCCAGCAGCTTGGACAGTTCCTACAATGAGCAGTTCTTC. The encoded protein is CASSLDSSYNEQFF.

The chain uses TRBV7-2 and TRBJ2-2; 14 nucleotides line up with TRBD2. J gave up 8 bases and V 5 bases, and 10 bases lay outside the gene matches. CDR3 length: 17 residues. Germline values: CDR1 SGHTA, CDR2 FQGNSA. The CDR3 DNA follows: TGTGCCAGCAGCCTTCCGGGACTAGCGGGAGTCCCAGGGGAGCTGTTTTTT. Residues: CASSLPGLAGVPGELFF.

This clone has just a few counts. The chain's CDR3 is CASSLTGITGANVLTF. In nucleotides, the CDR3 is TGTGCCAGCAGCTTAACCGGTATAACTGGGGCCAACGTCCTGACTTTC. The chain uses TRBV7-3 and TRBJ2-6; D not resolved. The CDR3 runs 16 residues. Between the trimmed V and J ends, which lost 0 bases and 2 bases, there was a span of 8 bases. Germline V gives CDR1 SGHTA, CDR2 FQGTGA.

Only a few counts were recorded for this clone. The chain has TRBV7-9 and TRBJ2-5; 7 positions agree with TRBD2. V shed 6 bases and J 8 bases; nucleotides not matched to a gene: 9. The CDR3 runs to 13 residues. Germline V gene lookup returns CDR1 SEHNR and CDR2 FQNEAQ (reference sequence). The CDR3 nucleotides are TGTGCCAGCAGGACTGTAGCGGGCACTACCCAGTACTTC. As protein: CASRTVAGTTQYF. Using reference TRBV7-9 and TRBJ2-5 for the parts outside the CDR3, the full variable domain is DTGVSQNPRHKITKRGQNVTFRCDPISEHNRLYWYRQTLGQGPEFLTYFQNEAQLEKSRLLSDRFSAERPKGSFSTLEIQRTEQGDSAMYLCASRTVAGTTQYFGPGTRLLVL.

The chain uses TRBV29-1 and TRBJ1-3; D is ambiguous. Germline CDR1 is SQVTM and CDR2 is ANQGSEA. V was pared by 6 bases and J by 0 bases, with 15 bases between. There are 15 residues in the CDR3. CDR3 region: CSVQKGGGSGNTIYF. CDR3 bases: TGCAGCGTACAAAAGGGTGGAGGCTCTGGAAACACCATATATTTT.

This clone was recorded many times. The rearrangement links TRBV4-3 to TRBJ2-1; the match to TRBD2 covers 8 bases. V lost 1 base to trimming and J lost 5 bases; unmatched junction nucleotides: 7. This CDR3 spans 16 amino acids. Germline V gene sequence: CDR1 LGHNA, CDR2 YSLEER. The CDR3 coding sequence is TGCGCCAGCAGCCAAGGCCAACTAGCGGTTAACAATGAGCAGTTCTTC. It encodes CASSQGQLAVNNEQFF.

This clone showed up just a few times. V is TRBV2 and J is TRBJ2-7, with a weak D call TRBD2 (5 bases). Germline CDR1 reads SNHLY; CDR2 reads FYNNEI. CDR3 length: 13 residues. V lost 9 bases and J lost 5, with 17 bases in between. The CDR3 nucleotides read TGTGCCAGGCGACACCCCTCTAGCCACGAGCAGTACTTC. It encodes CARRHPSSHEQYF.

V usage is TRBV19 and J usage is TRBJ2-1; a possible D gene is TRBD2 (6 bases). The CDR3 has 16 residues. Germline values: CDR1 LNHDA, CDR2 SQIVND (reference sequence). The V and J ends lost 4 bases and 3 bases respectively, with 16 bases between them. The CDR3 protein is CASSRAGTVGYNEQFF. The CDR3 coding sequence is TGTGCCAGTAGTAGAGCCGGGACTGTCGGCTACAATGAGCAGTTCTTC.

The J gene is TRBJ2-1, the V gene TRBV27; 8 bases are a match to TRBD2. With V trimmed by 3 bases and J by 5 bases, 12 bases remained unmatched. The CDR3 totals 17 residues. Germline CDR1 MNHEY, CDR2 SMNVEV (reference sequence). In DNA form, the CDR3 reads TGTGCCAGCAGTTTCGCGAAACCCTTACTAGCGGACAATGAGCAGTTCTTC. Residues: CASSFAKPLLADNEQFF.

The chain employs TRBV11-3 and TRBJ2-5; TRBD2 matches 10 bases. V lost 6 bases and J lost 1; bases outside the gene matches: 11. The length of the CDR3 is 17 residues. Germline lookup yields CDR1 SGHNT and CDR2 YENEEA. The CDR3 nucleotides read TGTGCCAGCAGTCAAACCGGGACTAGCGATCTCCAAGAGACCCAGTACTTC. Its protein product is CASSQTGTSDLQETQYF.

This chain uses TRBV7-6 with TRBJ2-5; 7 bases are a match to TRBD2. V lost 5 bases and J lost 5; bases outside the gene matches: 8. Germline V lookup: CDR1 SGHVS, CDR2 FNYEAQ. The CDR3 contains 14 residues. The CDR3 DNA reads as TGTGCCAGCAGCGCAGGAGCGGGGAGGGAGACCCAGTACTTC. This sequence encodes CASSAGAGRETQYF.

The chain employs TRBV9 and TRBJ2-5; 13 bases agree with TRBD2. The germline V gene encodes CDR1 SGDLS and CDR2 YYNGEE. The CDR3 has 15 amino acids. The V segment lost 7 bases and the J segment 1 base; nucleotides outside the gene matches: 4. The CDR3 region has the DNA TGTGCCAGCGGGAGACTAGCGGGGGGCCAAGAGACCCAGTACTTC. Its protein product is CASGRLAGGQETQYF.

This clone was counted a few times. Other DNA sequences of this sample code for an identical CDR3. The chain employs TRBV2 and TRBJ2-1; possible D gene TRBD2, 6 bases. V gave up 6 bases and J gave up 2 bases, with 8 bases separating them. The CDR3 is 13 amino acids. Germline V gives CDR1 SNHLY, CDR2 FYNNEI. CDR3 amino acids: CASSGGTYNEQFF. The DNA of the CDR3 is TGTGCCAGCAGCGGCGGGACCTACAATGAGCAGTTCTTC. The entire variable domain, with the rest obtained from reference TRBV2 and TRBJ2-1, is as follows: EPEVTQTPSHQVTQMGQEVILRCVPISNHLYFYWYRQILGQKVEFLVSFYNNEISEKSEIFDDQFSVERPDGSNFTLKIRSTKLEDSAMYFCASSGGTYNEQFFGPGTRLTVL.

This clone showed up just a few times. The chain is built from TRBV27 and TRBJ1-1, with 8 bases aligning to TRBD1. The V gene's germline CDR1 is MNHEY and CDR2 SMNVEV (reference sequence). This CDR3 has 14 amino acids. V was pared by 5 bases and J by 7 bases, with 9 bases of the junction left unmatched. CDR3 loop: CASSKLDRVNEAFF. CDR3 nucleotides: TGTGCCAGCAGTAAATTGGACAGGGTGAATGAAGCTTTCTTT.

This clone turned up a few times. CDR3 bases: TGTGCCACCAGCAGAGATAACCGGGAGTTATTTTACGAGCAGTACTTC. Protein: CATSRDNRELFYEQYF. The chain carries TRBV15 and TRBJ2-7, with TRBD2 as a possible D gene (6 bases). The CDR3 contains 16 residues. V lost 0 bases and J lost 4, with 16 bases in between. Germline lookup yields CDR1 LNHNV and CDR2 YYDKDF (reference sequence).

This clone was recorded a few times. This chain joins TRBV5-6 and TRBJ2-3; the D is unclear. The CDR3 is 16 residues long. V shed 3 bases and J shed 3 bases, with 17 bases lying between them. Per the germline V gene, CDR1 is SGHDT and CDR2 is YYEEEE. Written as DNA, the CDR3 is TGTGCCAGCAGCTCGACCTACGAGGTGAGGACAGATACGCAGTATTTT. This translates into CASSSTYEVRTDTQYF. The whole variable domain, remainder taken from reference TRBV5-6 and TRBJ2-3, is DAGVTQSPTHLIKTRGQQVTLRCSPKSGHDTVSWYQQALGQGPQFIFQYYEEEERQRGNFPDRFSGHQFPNYSSELNVNALLLGDSALYLCASSSTYEVRTDTQYFGPGTRLTVL.

This clone showed up just a few times. CDR3 sequence reads: CASSLGIAGGKRTTYV. CDR3 coding DNA: TGTGCCAGCAGCTTGGGAATAGCGGGAGGAAAACGGACGACGTACGTC. V and J are TRBV13 and TRBJ2-7; TRBD2 matches 10 bases. Trimming cost V 3 bases and J 12 bases; bases outside gene matches: 17. CDR1 and CDR2 (germline): PRHDT, FYEKMQ (reference sequence). The CDR3 has 16 residues.

The chain uses TRBV27 and TRBJ1-2, with TRBD1 as a possible D gene (5 bases). Germline CDR1 MNHEY, CDR2 SMNVEV (reference sequence). Trimming cost V 6 bases and J 10 bases, with 18 bases left between them. This CDR3 is 13 amino acids long. The CDR3 DNA sequence: TGTGCCAGCAGGCCGCCGGGGGGGACCACCTACACCTTC. Its translation is CASRPPGGTTYTF.

This clone turned up a few times. The chain combines TRBV30 with TRBJ1-5; 9 bases match TRBD1. Germline lookup yields CDR1 GTSNPN and CDR2 SVGIG (reference sequence). V was clipped by 5 bases and J by 3 bases; unmatched bases: 2. The CDR3 covers 13 residues. The CDR3: CAWGQGTNQPQHF. CDR3 DNA sequence: TGTGCCTGGGGACAGGGGACCAATCAGCCCCAGCATTTT.

The gene calls are TRBV18 and TRBJ1-1; weak D call: TRBD1 (5 bases). This CDR3 region has 13 residues. Trimming cost V 3 bases and J 5 bases, with 10 bases left between them. The germline V gene has CDR1 KGHSH and CDR2 LQKENI. DNA of the CDR3: TGTGCCAGCTCACCCCAGGAGGGGACTGAAGCTTTCTTT. It specifies CASSPQEGTEAFF.

The gene calls are TRBV4-3 and TRBJ1-2; the D is unclear. Germline CDR1 LGHNA, CDR2 YSLEER. V lost 0 bases and J 2 bases, leaving 4 bases between the germline ends. The CDR3 runs 13 residues. The CDR3 spells CASSQDRNYGYTF. The CDR3 nucleotides read TGCGCCAGCAGCCAAGACAGAAACTATGGCTACACCTTC.

This clone was picked up a small number of times. J is TRBJ1-5 and V is TRBV5-1; no clear D. This CDR3 is 15 amino acids long. With 3 bases removed from V and 0 bases from J, the gap between germline ends came to 10 bases. The germline CDR1 and CDR2 sequences are SGHRS and YFSETQ. The CDR3: CASSSSAGSNQPQHF. In nucleotides, the CDR3 is TGCGCCAGCAGCTCCAGCGCGGGTAGCAATCAGCCCCAGCATTTT. Full variable domain (rest looked up from reference TRBV5-1 and TRBJ1-5): KAGVTQTPRYLIKTRGQQVTLSCSPISGHRSVSWYQQTPGQGLQFLFEYFSETQRNKGNFPGRFSGRQFSNSRSEMNVSTLELGDSALYLCASSSSAGSNQPQHFGDGTRLSIL.

This clone was seen only a few times. The chain is built from TRBV28 and TRBJ2-1, with a weak D call TRBD2 (5 bases). The ends were cut back, 6 bases at V and 7 bases at J, with 16 bases in the middle. The CDR3 runs to 14 residues. Germline CDR1 is MDHEN and CDR2 is SYDVKM. The CDR3 reads CASRPDSLGNEQFF. DNA for the CDR3: TGTGCCAGCAGACCGGACTCTTTGGGAAATGAGCAGTTCTTC. The full variable domain, completed using reference TRBV28 and TRBJ2-1, is DVKVTQSSRYLVKRTGEKVFLECVQDMDHENMFWYRQDPGLGLRLIYFSYDVKMKEKGDIPEGYSVSREKKERFSLILESASTNQTSMYLCASRPDSLGNEQFFGPGTRLTVL.